This T cell receptor (beta chain) was captured by sequencing in a study of cytomegalovirus exposure and HLA in healthy donors. Study-level information: Researchers found that about four fifths of 300 to 450 genotyped donors fell within the Caucasian-associated ancestry cluster. Study-wide points: V- and J-gene trimming of TCR beta was linked (in a later analysis) to a missense DCLRE1C variant. Analysis performed later showed TCR beta chains linked to HLA being more clonally expanded than equally common others.

The PCR employed 60 Vbeta primers together with 13 Jbeta primers. Generated by immunoSEQ multiplex PCR, the TCRdb table keeps only in-frame clones and is missing some. The sample lists 100,000 or so clones, 65% to 80% occurring once. Note on this clone: Antigen: not known.

CDR3 length equals 15 residues. The V segment lost 4 bases and the J segment 1 base; nucleotides outside the gene matches: 4. Germline CDR1 SGHDT, CDR2 YYEEEE. This clonotype was sampled from a man in his forties in good health and CMV-seropositive. Sequenced input: PBMCs. The chain is built from TRBV5-6 and TRBJ1-5; 8 nucleotides line up with TRBD1. CDR3 region: CASSLGQESNQPQHF. The CDR3 nucleotides read TGTGCCAGCAGCCTGGGACAGGAGAGCAATCAGCCCCAGCATTTT.